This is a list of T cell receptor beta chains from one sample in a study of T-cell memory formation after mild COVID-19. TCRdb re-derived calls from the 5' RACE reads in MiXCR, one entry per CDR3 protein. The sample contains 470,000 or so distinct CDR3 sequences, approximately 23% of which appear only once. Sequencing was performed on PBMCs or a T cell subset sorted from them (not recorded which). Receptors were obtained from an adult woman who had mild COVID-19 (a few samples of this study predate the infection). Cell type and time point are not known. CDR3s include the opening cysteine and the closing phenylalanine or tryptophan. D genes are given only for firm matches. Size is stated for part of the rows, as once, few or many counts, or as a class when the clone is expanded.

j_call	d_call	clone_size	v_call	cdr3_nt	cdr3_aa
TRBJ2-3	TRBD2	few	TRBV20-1	TGCAGTGCTAGAGCGGGGGGGAGCACAGATACGCAGTATTTT	CSARAGGSTDTQYF
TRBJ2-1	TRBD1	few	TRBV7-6	TGTGCCAGCAGCTCACCCGGGACAGACAATGAGCAGTTCTTC	CASSSPGTDNEQFF
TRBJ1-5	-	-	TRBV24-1	TGTGCCACCAGTGATCCTAGGGATGATCAGCCCCAGCATTTT	CATSDPRDDQPQHF
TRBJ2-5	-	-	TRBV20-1	TGCAGTGCTAGAGAGAGACAGAAAGAGACCCAGTACTTC	CSARERQKETQYF
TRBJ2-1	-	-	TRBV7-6	TGTGCCAGCAGCTTAAGGGGAGTGGGGCTAGCCCGTGGGAATGAGCAGTTCTTC	CASSLRGVGLARGNEQFF
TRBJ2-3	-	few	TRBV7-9	TGTGCCAGCAGCTCTCGGACCAGTGCCCTTAATCCAAATACGCAGTATTTT	CASSSRTSALNPNTQYF
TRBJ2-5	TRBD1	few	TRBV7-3	TGTGCCAGCAGCTACGACCTCGCCGGGACAGGGGAACAAGAGACCCAGTACTTC	CASSYDLAGTGEQETQYF
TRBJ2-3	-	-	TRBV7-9	TGTGCCAGCAGCTTGGGAGGGGGAATGGATACGCAGTATTTT	CASSLGGGMDTQYF
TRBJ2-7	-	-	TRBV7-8	TGTGCCAGCAGCCAGCCGGACCAACAGGGCGAGCAGTACTTC	CASSQPDQQGEQYF
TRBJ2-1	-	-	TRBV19	TGTGCCAGTATGCCAACTTTACTAGGGAGTGAGCAGTTCTTC	CASMPTLLGSEQFF
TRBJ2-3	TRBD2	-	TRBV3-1	TGTGCCAGCAGCCTTTGGACTAGCGGGAGTTCGGATACGCAGTATTTT	CASSLWTSGSSDTQYF
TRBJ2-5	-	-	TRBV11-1	TGTGCCAGCGGCAGTCCGGGACACGGATTGGAGACCCAGTACTTC	CASGSPGHGLETQYF
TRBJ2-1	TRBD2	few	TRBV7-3	TGTGCCAGCAGCACCGGGACTAGCGCATCCTACAATGAGCAGTTCTTC	CASSTGTSASYNEQFF
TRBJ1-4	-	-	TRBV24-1	TGTGCCACCAGTGCTGGGGGGCCAAGACTGTTTTTT	CATSAGGPRLFF
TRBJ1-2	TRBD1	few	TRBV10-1	TGCGCCAGCAGTGAAGATCTGGACAGGCATGGCTACACCTTC	CASSEDLDRHGYTF
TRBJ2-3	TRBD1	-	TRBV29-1	TGCAGCGTTGGGCCAGGGGGTACAGATACGCAGTATTTT	CSVGPGGTDTQYF
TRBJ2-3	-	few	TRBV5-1	TGCGCCAGCAGCCCCCGTTCCAGCACAGATACGCAGTATTTT	CASSPRSSTDTQYF
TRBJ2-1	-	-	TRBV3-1	TGTGCCAGCAGCGCTACCGGGGTTCCGTTTGGTGAGCAGTTCTTC	CASSATGVPFGEQFF
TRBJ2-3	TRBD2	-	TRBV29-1	TGCAGCGCCTTAGCGGGGAGCACAGATACGCAGTATTTT	CSALAGSTDTQYF
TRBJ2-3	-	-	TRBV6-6	TGTGCCAGCAGTTACTCTGGGGACCCCCTCATTCGGGGTACGCAGTATTTT	CASSYSGDPLIRGTQYF
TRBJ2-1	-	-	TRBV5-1	TGCGCCAGCAGCTTGGGCGCATCACGCTCCTACAATGAGCAGTTCTTC	CASSLGASRSYNEQFF
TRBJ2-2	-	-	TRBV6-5	TGTGCCAGCAGTTTCGACCCTAGGAGGAGCACCGGGGAGCTGTTTTTT	CASSFDPRRSTGELFF
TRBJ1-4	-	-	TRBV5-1	TGCGCCAGCAGCCGAGAGGGGAGGGCGAATGAAAAACTGTTTTTT	CASSREGRANEKLFF
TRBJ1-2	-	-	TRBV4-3	TGCGCCAGCAGCCAAGATTGGGAGGGTCCCTATGGCTACACCTTC	CASSQDWEGPYGYTF
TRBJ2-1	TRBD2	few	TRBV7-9	TGTGCCAGCAGCTTAGCAGGAAGCGGGGGGGTCAATGAGCAGTTCTTC	CASSLAGSGGVNEQFF
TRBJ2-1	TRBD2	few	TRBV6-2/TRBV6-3	TGTGCCAGCAGTAGTGGGACTAGCGGGAGCTACAATGAGCAGTTCTTC	CASSSGTSGSYNEQFF
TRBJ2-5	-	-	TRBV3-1	TGTGCCAGCAGTCGCATGTCGGGACTCCATGGAGAAGAGACCCAGTACTTC	CASSRMSGLHGEETQYF
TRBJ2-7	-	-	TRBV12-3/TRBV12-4	TGTGCCAGCAGCCGGGGGACTTCCGAGCAGTACTTC	CASSRGTSEQYF
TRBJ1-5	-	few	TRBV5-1	TGCGCCAGCAGCTTGGGTCTTCATCAGCCCCAGAATTTT	CASSLGLHQPQNF
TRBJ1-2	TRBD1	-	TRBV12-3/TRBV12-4	TGTGCCAGCAGCCAGACGGGACAGGACTATGGCTACACCTTC	CASSQTGQDYGYTF
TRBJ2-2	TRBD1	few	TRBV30	TGTGCCTGGGGGAGGACAGGGCTCCCCACCGGGGAGCTGTTTTTT	CAWGRTGLPTGELFF
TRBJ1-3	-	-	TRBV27	TGTGCCAGCAGCTTCGACGGGGGAAACACCATATATTTT	CASSFDGGNTIYF
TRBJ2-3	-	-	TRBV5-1	TGCGCCACTACGACAGGCCGGAGCACAGATACGCAGTATTTT	CATTTGRSTDTQYF
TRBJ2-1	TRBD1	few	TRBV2	TGTGCCAGCGGAAGACAGGGCGCGGGTGGATACAATGAGCAGTTCTTC	CASGRQGAGGYNEQFF
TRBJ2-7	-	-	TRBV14	TGTGCCAGCAGCTCAGTACGAGGGGGTAGTCCTGCCGAGCAGTACTTC	CASSSVRGGSPAEQYF
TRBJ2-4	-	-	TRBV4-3	TGCGCCAGCAGCCAAGACTCCCTAGGGGGGACCATTCAGTACTTC	CASSQDSLGGTIQYF
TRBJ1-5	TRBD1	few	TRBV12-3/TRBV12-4	TGTGCCAGCACCCTCAAAGTCCTTGGCTCCGTGGGACAGGACAATCAGCCCCAGCATTTT	CASTLKVLGSVGQDNQPQHF
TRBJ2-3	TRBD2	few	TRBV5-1	TGCGCCAGCAGCCCTCCGCAACTAGCGGGAGTGGCAGATACGCAGTATTTT	CASSPPQLAGVADTQYF
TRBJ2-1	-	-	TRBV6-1	TGTGCCAGCAGATCTACAGCGAGCTCCTACAATGAGCAGTTCTTC	CASRSTASSYNEQFF
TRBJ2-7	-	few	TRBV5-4	TGTGCCAGCAGCCACGACCTCACGTACGAGCAGTACTTC	CASSHDLTYEQYF
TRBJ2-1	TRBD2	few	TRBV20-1	TGCAGTGCCAAGACTAGCGGGAGGGCCGATGAGCAGTTCTTC	CSAKTSGRADEQFF
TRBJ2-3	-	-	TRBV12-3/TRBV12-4	TGTGCCAGCAGTCCCTCCTTATACAGCACAGATACGCAGTATTTT	CASSPSLYSTDTQYF
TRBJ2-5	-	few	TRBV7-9	TGTGCCAGCAGCTCATCCGGGACACTTCAAGAGACCCAGTACTTC	CASSSSGTLQETQYF
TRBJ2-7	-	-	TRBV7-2	TGTGCCAGCAGCCTAGACGGGACAATCCCCTACGAGCAGTACTTC	CASSLDGTIPYEQYF
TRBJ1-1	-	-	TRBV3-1	TGTGCCAGCAGCCAGGGAGGAACGGTTCGAGCTTTCTTT	CASSQGGTVRAFF
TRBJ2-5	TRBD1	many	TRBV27	TGTGCCAGCAGTTCTCGGACAGGCGAGACCCAGTACTTC	CASSSRTGETQYF
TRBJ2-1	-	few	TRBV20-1	TGCAGTGCTAGGGTCGCAGGGCTTAATGAGCAGTTCTTC	CSARVAGLNEQFF
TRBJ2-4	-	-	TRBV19	TGTGCCACTCAGGACGGTTCCAAAAACATTCAGTACTTC	CATQDGSKNIQYF
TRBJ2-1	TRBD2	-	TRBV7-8	TGTGCCAGCAGCTTAGCCGAACGGGGGGACAATGAGCAGTTCTTC	CASSLAERGDNEQFF
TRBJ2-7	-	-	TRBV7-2	TGTGCCAGCAGCTTAGGCAGGCATGTGAACGAGCAGTACTTC	CASSLGRHVNEQYF
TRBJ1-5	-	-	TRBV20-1	TGCAGTGCATACCCCCCGAAGCATAGCAATCAGCCCCAGCATTTT	CSAYPPKHSNQPQHF
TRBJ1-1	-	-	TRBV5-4	TGTGCCAGCAGCTTGGGGGGGACGATCTCGAACACTGAATCTTTCTTT	CASSLGGTISNTESFF
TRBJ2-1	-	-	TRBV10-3	TGTGCCATCAGTGAGTATTCCGCGTTTGAGCAGTTCTTC	CAISEYSAFEQFF
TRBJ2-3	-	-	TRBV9	TGTGCCAGCAGCCCTTTGGGCGGGGTAGATACGCAGTATTTT	CASSPLGGVDTQYF
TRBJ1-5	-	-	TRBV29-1	TGCAGCGTTGAGACCAGTTCCGGCATACCCCAGCATTTT	CSVETSSGIPQHF
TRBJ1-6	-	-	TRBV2	TGTGCCAGCAGTGAAGGGTGGATCGGGGAATCACCCCTCCACTTT	CASSEGWIGESPLHF
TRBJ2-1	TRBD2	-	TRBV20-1	TGCAGTGCTAGGGGACTAGCGGAGTACAATGAGCAGTTCTTC	CSARGLAEYNEQFF
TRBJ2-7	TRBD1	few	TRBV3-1	TGTGCCAGCAGCACCGGGACAGTTCTCTACGAGCAGTACTTC	CASSTGTVLYEQYF
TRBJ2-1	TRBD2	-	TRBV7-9	TGTGCCAGCAGCTTAGAAGCTGGACTAGCGGGCGATGAGCAGTTCTTC	CASSLEAGLAGDEQFF